Following are 2 T cell receptor beta chains from one sample sequenced in a study of naive CD8 T cells in extremely preterm neonates. The method was immunoSEQ multiplex PCR; TCRdb's version includes in-frame clones alone and lacks a portion of them. The sample consists of over 3,500 clones, less than 98% of them appearing once. Sequenced: naive CD8+ T cells from blood. These receptors all come from a human donor in good health.

This clone was counted once. V gene TRBV19 combines with J gene TRBJ2-1; D is unclear. This CDR3 has 13 residues. Trimming took off 2 bases at V and 4 bases at J, with 6 bases between the two ends. Germline V CDR1 and CDR2: LNHDA, SQIVND (reference sequence). CDR3 coding DNA: TGTGCCAGTAGTATATCTCGTTACAATGAGCAGTTCTTC. This translates into CASSISRYNEQFF. The entire variable domain, with the rest obtained from reference TRBV19 and TRBJ2-1, is as follows: DGGITQSPKYLFRKEGQNVTLSCEQNLNHDAMYWYRQDPGQGLRLIYYSQIVNDFQKGDIAEGYSVSREKKESFPLTVTSAQKNPTAFYLCASSISRYNEQFFGPGTRLTVL.

This clone has a single count. The chain links TRBV27 to TRBJ2-7, with 9 bases matching TRBD1. Germline assignment: CDR1 MNHEY and CDR2 SMNVEV (reference sequence). The CDR3 extends over 17 amino acids. Trimming took 4 bases from V and 2 from J; bases not matched to a gene: 12. Here the CDR3 reads CASSSPSTGGPPYEQYF. The CDR3 nucleotides are TGTGCCAGCAGTTCACCAAGTACAGGGGGCCCTCCCTACGAGCAGTACTTC.